This is a list of T cell receptor beta chains from one sample in a study of cytomegalovirus exposure and HLA in healthy donors. Here immunoSEQ multiplex PCR was the method, and the copy in TCRdb shows in-frame clones only, minus some. Its table lists fewer than 85,000 clones. Sequencing input: PBMCs. These receptors all stem from a woman between 40 and 50 years old in good health and CMV-seropositive. The CDR3 runs from the conserved cysteine through the conserved F or W. D genes are given only for firm matches.

cdr3_nt	cdr3_aa	cdr3_length	v_call	j_call	d_call
TGTGCCAGCAGTGAACCGGCGGGGGTTAGCAATCAGCCCCAGCATTTT	CASSEPAGVSNQPQHF	16	TRBV6-1	TRBJ1-5	-
TGTGCCTGGAGCACACCAGGGGAAGGCGAAAAACTGTTTTTT	CAWSTPGEGEKLFF	14	TRBV30	TRBJ1-4	-
TGCGCCAGCAGCACCGGGACAGGGGCCTTAGCTAACTATGGCTACACCTTC	CASSTGTGALANYGYTF	17	TRBV5-1	TRBJ1-2	TRBD1
TGTGCCAGTAGTATGTCGACAGGGGCTGGGGCCAACGTCCTGACTTTC	CASSMSTGAGANVLTF	16	TRBV19	TRBJ2-6	TRBD1
TGCGCCAGCAGCTCCCTCGACATAACGAACACTGAAGCTTTCTTT	CASSSLDITNTEAFF	15	TRBV5-1	TRBJ1-1	-
TGTGCCAGCAGCCCAGGACTAGCGGGACGGGAAGAGACCCAGTACTTC	CASSPGLAGREETQYF	16	TRBV9	TRBJ2-5	TRBD2
TGTGCCTGGAGTGTACTTGCGGGAGGGTACAATGAGCAGTTCTTC	CAWSVLAGGYNEQFF	15	TRBV30	TRBJ2-1	TRBD2
TGTGCCAGCAGCTTAGAATTCCGTACCGGGGGCTACGAGCAGTACTTC	CASSLEFRTGGYEQYF	16	TRBV11-1	TRBJ2-7	-
TGTGCCAGCATCGCATTACAGGGGGCGTATGAAAAACTGTTTTTT	CASIALQGAYEKLFF	15	TRBV2	TRBJ1-4	TRBD1
TGTGCCAGCAGCGTAGAAGGTAGCGGGACCTACTACGAGCAGTACTTC	CASSVEGSGTYYEQYF	16	TRBV9	TRBJ2-7	TRBD2
TGTGCCAGCAGCCGGAAATGGACAGATTCTAATTCACCCCTCCACTTT	CASSRKWTDSNSPLHF	16	TRBV5-8	TRBJ1-6	-
TGTGCCAGCAGCTTAGGTCCTAGCTACGAGCAGTACTTC	CASSLGPSYEQYF	13	TRBV7-8	TRBJ2-7	-
TGTGCCATCAGTGAGTCCACGGGACTAGCGACGACTAATGAGCAGTTCTTC	CAISESTGLATTNEQFF	17	TRBV10-3	TRBJ2-1	TRBD2
TGTGCCAGCAGCGACGGACTAGCGGGAGAAATTGGTGAGCAGTTCTTC	CASSDGLAGEIGEQFF	16	TRBV7-2	TRBJ2-1	TRBD2
TGTGCCAGCAGAAGACCGGGACTAGCGCTCGGAACCGGGGAGCTGTTTTTT	CASRRPGLALGTGELFF	17	TRBV11-2	TRBJ2-2	TRBD2
TGTGCCAGCAGACCTCAGGGGGTACGTGGCTACACCTTC	CASRPQGVRGYTF	13	TRBV28	TRBJ1-2	TRBD1
TGTGCCAGCAGCTGGGGACAGGCCCTTATGAACACCGGGGAGCTGTTTTTT	CASSWGQALMNTGELFF	17	TRBV7-3	TRBJ2-2	TRBD1
TGTGCCAGCAGTTTATTTGGACAGGGTCGATATAGCAATCAGCCCCAGCATTTT	CASSLFGQGRYSNQPQHF	18	TRBV28	TRBJ1-5	TRBD1
TGTGCCATCAGCCTGGACAGGGATACGCAGTATTTT	CAISLDRDTQYF	12	TRBV10-3	TRBJ2-3	TRBD1
TGTGCCAGCAGCGTTAGCGGGGAGTACAATGAGCAGTTCTTC	CASSVSGEYNEQFF	14	TRBV9	TRBJ2-1	TRBD2
TGTGCCAGCAGCAACCGACAGGAAGACTACGAGCAGTACTTC	CASSNRQEDYEQYF	14	TRBV21-1	TRBJ2-7	-
TGTGCCAGCAGCCAAGACGTCCCTAGCGGGGTAGAGACCCAGTACTTC	CASSQDVPSGVETQYF	16	TRBV4-2	TRBJ2-5	TRBD2
TGTGCCAGTAGTACCCGGGACAGACCCAATGAGCAGTTCTTC	CASSTRDRPNEQFF	14	TRBV19	TRBJ2-1	TRBD1
TGTGCCAGCAGCTTCGGACAGGGGGGTTCACCCCTCCACTTT	CASSFGQGGSPLHF	14	TRBV5-4	TRBJ1-6	TRBD1
TGTGCCAGCAGCGTAGGGGGGGTTGAAGAGACCCAGTACTTC	CASSVGGVEETQYF	14	TRBV9	TRBJ2-5	-
TGTGCCTGGAGCGGGGGGACCGCAGGGGCGCCTCCTCCAGCCTCGCTTTTGGGCTACACCTTC	CAWSGGTAGAPPPASLLGYTF	21	TRBV30	TRBJ1-2	-
TGTGCCAGTAGTATGCGGAGACAGAATAATGAAAAACTGTTTTTT	CASSMRRQNNEKLFF	15	TRBV19	TRBJ1-4	-
TGCGCCAGCAGCTCCTTAGGGGCCTTGAACACTGAAGCTTTCTTT	CASSSLGALNTEAFF	15	TRBV5-1	TRBJ1-1	-